This TCR beta chain derives from a study of Graves' ophthalmopathy and Graves' hyperthyroidism. Study observations and caveats: Ophthalmopathy progression prediction by the model yielded a sensitivity of about 71% and a specificity of nearly 75%.

Ineligible for inclusion were patients with other autoimmune diseases, uncontrolled infections, pregnancy or lactation. TCR beta CDR3 regions were amplified from RNA transcripts. An initial RT-PCR round employing HTBI primers preceded a second-round multiplex PCR. MiXCR was run by TCRdb on the multiplex PCR reads, yielding one entry per CDR3 protein. The sample has some 250,000 distinct CDR3 sequences, around 50% seen once. CDR1 is SQVTM and CDR2 is ANQGSEA in the germline V gene. V shed 8 bases and J shed 1 base, with 14 bases lying between them. This CDR3 has 14 amino acids. In regard to this clonotype: The antigen is undetermined.

The sample was peripheral blood. This receptor was obtained from an adult man with Graves' ophthalmopathy. This chain links TRBV29-1 with TRBJ2-2, with TRBD2 as a possible D gene (7 bases). CDR3 nucleotides: TGCAGCACACGGGGGGCTGGGAACACCGGGGAGCTGTTTTTT. It encodes CSTRGAGNTGELFF.